A selection of T cell receptor beta chains follows, all from one sample in a study of sequential checkpoint blockade in melanoma. Repertoires were generated with immunoSEQ multiplex PCR, while TCRdb's copy carries only in-frame clones and drops some. The table has a few hundred clones, about 20% seen once. The input for sequencing was tumor tissue (inferred from file names), taken from a patient given nivolumab and ipilimumab in sequence. These receptors came from a human donor with melanoma. The CDR3 runs from the conserved cysteine through the conserved F or W. Fields, in order: D gene, V gene, clone size, J gene, CDR3 length, CDR3 protein, CDR3 DNA. The D gene is left open where the match is weak. Size tells how often a clone was seen (once, few, many) or the class of an expanded clone, and some rows leave it out.

>TRBD2|TRBV5-1|NA|TRBJ2-7|15
CASSLLAGGPHEQYF
TGCGCCAGCAGCTTGCTAGCGGGAGGGCCCCACGAGCAGTACTTC
>TRBD2|TRBV11-3|medium-sized|TRBJ2-7|14
CASSEAGGPYEQYF
TGTGCCAGCAGCGAAGCGGGAGGGCCATACGAGCAGTACTTC
>NA|TRBV23-1|medium-sized|TRBJ1-1|13
CASSFGQNTEAFF
TGCGCCAGCAGCTTCGGACAGAACACTGAAGCTTTCTTT
>TRBD1|TRBV19|NA|TRBJ1-3|15
CASSIAGQGMGPLYF
TGTGCCAGTAGTATAGCTGGACAGGGAATGGGTCCGCTATATTTT
>NA|TRBV15|NA|TRBJ1-2|14
CATSRLHVDYGYTF
TGTGCCACCAGCAGACTACACGTCGACTATGGCTACACCTTC
>TRBD2|TRBV6-8|large|TRBJ2-7|17
CASSYSTLAGGPSEQYF
TGTGCCAGCAGTTACTCGACTTTGGCGGGAGGGCCGTCCGAGCAGTACTTC
>NA|TRBV11-3|medium-sized|TRBJ1-3|15
CASSLDGNSGNTIYF
TGTGCCAGCAGCTTAGACGGGAACTCTGGAAACACCATATATTTT
>TRBD1|TRBV11-3|medium-sized|TRBJ2-3|14
CASSQGTGGDTQYF
TGTGCCAGCAGCCAAGGGACAGGTGGGGATACGCAGTATTTT
>NA|TRBV1|large|TRBJ2-7|16
CTSSHDQGALDYEQYF
TGCACCAGCAGCCATGATCAGGGGGCCTTAGACTACGAGCAGTACTTC
>NA|TRBV6-8|NA|TRBJ1-1|13
CASSQGEDTEAFF
TGTGCCAGCAGTCAGGGAGAGGACACTGAAGCTTTCTTT
>TRBD2|TRBV9|few|TRBJ2-3|14
CASSFGGSTDTQYF
TGTGCCAGCAGTTTCGGGGGGAGCACAGATACGCAGTATTTT
>NA|TRBV7-1|medium-sized|TRBJ2-3|13
CASSIQPGDTQYF
TGTGCCAGCAGCATCCAACCGGGAGATACGCAGTATTTT
>NA|TRBV5-1|NA|TRBJ2-3|15
CASSLYQGSTDTQYF
TGCGCCAGCAGCCTCTATCAGGGGAGCACAGATACGCAGTATTTT
>NA|TRBV6-8|NA|TRBJ2-2|14
CASSIFSQDGELFF
TGTGCCAGCAGTATCTTTAGCCAAGACGGGGAGCTGTTTTTT
>TRBD2|TRBV6-8|few|TRBJ2-1|16
CASSYTGLAGFDEQFF
TGTGCCAGCAGTTATACGGGACTAGCGGGCTTTGATGAGCAGTTCTTC
>TRBD2|TRBV11-3|medium-sized|TRBJ2-1|19
CASSYGLGAGGSSYNEQFF
TGTGCCAGCAGCTATGGTCTAGGGGCGGGAGGGAGCTCCTACAATGAGCAGTTCTTC
>NA|TRBV5-1|NA|TRBJ1-1|15
CASTLLGRENTEAFF
TGCGCCAGCACCCTACTAGGCAGGGAGAACACTGAAGCTTTCTTT
>NA|TRBV6-8|few|TRBJ2-7|15
CASSYSAGMSYEQYF
TGTGCCAGCAGTTACTCGGCAGGGATGTCCTACGAGCAGTACTTC
>NA|TRBV4-1|medium-sized|TRBJ2-2|18
CASSQEHYRGGDAGELFF
TGCGCCAGCAGCCAAGAACACTACAGGGGAGGGGACGCCGGGGAGCTGTTTTTT
>TRBD1|TRBV30|NA|TRBJ1-3|15
CAWSATGTGAHTIYF
TGTGCCTGGAGTGCGACCGGGACAGGGGCGCACACCATATATTTT
>TRBD1|TRBV29-1|few|TRBJ1-2|12
CSAADRDYGYTF
TGCAGCGCTGCCGACAGGGACTATGGCTACACCTTC
>TRBD2|TRBV28|few|TRBJ2-2|19
CASRPWLSGRAANTGELFF
TGTGCCAGCCGCCCCTGGCTTAGCGGGAGGGCCGCGAACACCGGGGAGCTGTTTTTT
>NA|TRBV11-3|large|TRBJ2-5|14
CASSSGGPQETQYF
TGTGCCAGCAGCTCGGGTGGTCCTCAAGAGACCCAGTACTTC
>NA|TRBV9|medium-sized|TRBJ2-5|14
CASSAPGPWETQYF
TGTGCCAGCAGCGCGCCGGGGCCGTGGGAGACCCAGTACTTC
>NA|TRBV6-8|few|TRBJ1-5|16
CASSDLVKRGNQPQHF
TGTGCCAGCAGTGACTTGGTGAAAAGGGGCAATCAGCCCCAGCATTTT
>TRBD1|TRBV11-3|NA|TRBJ2-3|16
CASSRGQGSGTDTQYF
TGTGCCAGCAGCCGGGGACAGGGGTCGGGCACAGATACGCAGTATTTT
>TRBD2|TRBV6-8|NA|TRBJ2-7|16
CASSYSPSGRAYEQYF
TGTGCCAGCAGTTACTCGCCTAGCGGGAGGGCCTACGAGCAGTACTTC
>NA|TRBV11-3|medium-sized|TRBJ2-2|14
CASSGSGNTGELFF
TGTGCCAGCAGCGGTAGCGGGAACACCGGGGAGCTGTTTTTT
>NA|TRBV6-8|few|TRBJ1-5|13
CASLRDFGQPQHF
TGTGCCAGCCTCCGAGATTTCGGTCAGCCCCAGCATTTT
>NA|TRBV10-2|NA|TRBJ2-7|13
CASAVSGTYEQYF
TGCGCCAGCGCGGTCTCTGGGACCTACGAGCAGTACTTC
>NA|TRBV19|NA|TRBJ1-5|14
CASSRSGSNQPQHF
TGTGCCAGTAGCCGGAGTGGTAGCAATCAGCCCCAGCATTTT
>NA|TRBV15|NA|TRBJ2-5|15
CATSRDRWGQETQYF
TGTGCCACCAGCAGAGATCGATGGGGGCAAGAGACCCAGTACTTC
>NA|TRBV6-8|NA|TRBJ1-1|13
CASSVERNTEAFF
TGTGCCAGCAGTGTGGAGAGGAACACTGAAGCTTTCTTT
>TRBD2|TRBV12-5|NA|TRBJ2-3|15
CASGLAGLPEDTQYF
TGTGCTAGTGGTTTGGCGGGACTACCTGAAGATACGCAGTATTTT
>NA|TRBV9|few|TRBJ2-2|14
CASSVVGVSRELFF
TGTGCCAGCAGCGTAGTGGGAGTGAGCAGGGAGCTGTTTTTT
>NA|TRBV6-8|NA|TRBJ2-7|13
CASSQEYPYEQYF
TGTGCCAGCAGCCAAGAGTACCCCTACGAGCAGTACTTC
>TRBD1|TRBV11-3|medium-sized|TRBJ2-5|14
CASSQNTGGETQYF
TGTGCCAGCAGCCAGAACACAGGGGGAGAGACCCAGTACTTC
>NA|TRBV11-3|medium-sized|TRBJ2-3|15
CASSLELGFADTQYF
TGTGCCAGCAGTCTCGAATTGGGTTTTGCAGATACGCAGTATTTT
>NA|TRBV30|NA|TRBJ2-7|14
CAWSVGGSSYEQYF
TGTGCCTGGAGTGTTGGGGGTAGCTCCTACGAGCAGTACTTC
>TRBD2|TRBV18|NA|TRBJ2-3|15
CASSPAVAGPDTQYF
TGTGCCAGCTCACCAGCCGTAGCGGGCCCAGATACGCAGTATTTT
>NA|TRBV6-8|few|TRBJ2-4|15
CASSYAPRDKNIQYF
TGTGCCAGCAGTTACGCCCCGAGAGACAAAAACATTCAGTACTTC
>TRBD2|TRBV11-3|medium-sized|TRBJ2-3|16
CASSLGGFGGRDTQYF
TGTGCCAGCAGCTTAGGAGGTTTTGGCGGGAGAGATACGCAGTATTTT
>NA|TRBV11-3|medium-sized|TRBJ2-5|14
CASSLGPTRETQYF
TGTGCCAGCAGCTTGGGACCAACCAGGGAGACCCAGTACTTC
>TRBD1|TRBV18|NA|TRBJ2-5|16
CASSPSDRAYQETQYF
TGTGCCAGCTCACCGAGCGACAGGGCCTACCAAGAGACCCAGTACTTC
>NA|TRBV23-1|large|TRBJ1-1|17
CASSQPVVEDQGTEAFF
TGCGCCAGCAGTCAACCGGTCGTGGAGGACCAGGGCACTGAAGCTTTCTTT
>NA|TRBV11-3|large|TRBJ2-4|16
CASSLESGLAKNIQYF
TGTGCCAGCAGCTTGGAGTCTGGACTAGCCAAAAACATTCAGTACTTC